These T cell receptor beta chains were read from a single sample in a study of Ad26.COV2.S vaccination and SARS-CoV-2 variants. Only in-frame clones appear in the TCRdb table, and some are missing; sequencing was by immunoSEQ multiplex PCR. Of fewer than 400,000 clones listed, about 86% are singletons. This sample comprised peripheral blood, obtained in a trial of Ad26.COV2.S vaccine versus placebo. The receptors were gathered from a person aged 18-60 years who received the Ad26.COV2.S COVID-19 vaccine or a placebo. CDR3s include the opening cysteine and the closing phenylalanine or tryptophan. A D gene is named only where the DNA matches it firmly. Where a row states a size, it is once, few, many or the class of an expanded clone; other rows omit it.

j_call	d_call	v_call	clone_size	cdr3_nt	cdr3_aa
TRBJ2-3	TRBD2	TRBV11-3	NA	TGTGCCAGCAGCCCATCCCGCGGGACTAGAGCAGATACGCAGTATTTT	CASSPSRGTRADTQYF
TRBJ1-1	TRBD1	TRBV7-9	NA	TGTGCCAGCAGCTTAGGACAGGGATTAAAGACTGAAGCTTTCTTT	CASSLGQGLKTEAFF
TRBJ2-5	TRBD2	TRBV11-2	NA	TGTGCCAGCAGCCCAACAAGACTAGCGGGGTTGGAGACCCAGTACTTC	CASSPTRLAGLETQYF
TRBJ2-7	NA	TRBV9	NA	TGTGCCAGCAGCCTTGGGACTCTGGGGGGTTACGAGCAGTACTTC	CASSLGTLGGYEQYF
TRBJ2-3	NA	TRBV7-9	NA	TGTGCCAGCAGCTACCAGTCCCGGGACCCTCGTGCAGATACGCAGTATTTT	CASSYQSRDPRADTQYF
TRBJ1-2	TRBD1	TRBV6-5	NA	TGTGCCAGCAGTTGGGACAGCAAAAACTATGGCTACACCTTC	CASSWDSKNYGYTF
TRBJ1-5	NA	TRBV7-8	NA	TGTGCCAGCAGCTTAGCATACGGACAGACTCATAATCAGCCCCAGCATTTT	CASSLAYGQTHNQPQHF
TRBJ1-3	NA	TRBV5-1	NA	TGCGCCAGCAGCAGGTTCGGAGGCTTGCAAACTGGAAACACCATATATTTT	CASSRFGGLQTGNTIYF
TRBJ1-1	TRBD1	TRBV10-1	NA	TGCGCCAGCAGTGGGACAGGGGTAACTGAAGCTTTCTTT	CASSGTGVTEAFF
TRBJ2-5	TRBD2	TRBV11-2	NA	TGTGCCAGCAGCTCCCTAGCGGGGGGGCAAGAGACCCAGTACTTC	CASSSLAGGQETQYF
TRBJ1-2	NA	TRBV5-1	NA	TGCGCCAGCAGCTTGGCCCAGGACCTATATGGCTACACCTTC	CASSLAQDLYGYTF
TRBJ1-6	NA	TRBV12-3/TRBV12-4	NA	TGTGCCAGCAGCATGACAGATAATTCACCCCTCCACTTT	CASSMTDNSPLHF
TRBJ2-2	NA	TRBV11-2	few	TGTGCCAGCAGCCTAGGCACTCTTGTCTCCGGGGAGCTGTTTTTT	CASSLGTLVSGELFF
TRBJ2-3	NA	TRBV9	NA	TGTGCCAGCAGCACCCAGTGGAGAGGGGGTACAGATACGCAGTATTTT	CASSTQWRGGTDTQYF
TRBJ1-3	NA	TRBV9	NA	TGTGCCAGCAGCTCCGGAAACACCATATATTTT	CASSSGNTIYF
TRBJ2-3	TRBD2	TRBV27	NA	TGTGCCAGCAGTCCCCGGGTAGCGGGGGCCTACACAGATACGCAGTATTTT	CASSPRVAGAYTDTQYF
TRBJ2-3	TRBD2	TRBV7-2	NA	TGTGCCAGCAGCCTTAGACGGCGTCTAGCGGGCAGCTCAGATACGCAGTATTTT	CASSLRRRLAGSSDTQYF
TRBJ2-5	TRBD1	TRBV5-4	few	TGTGCCAGCAGCAAGCAGGGGGCTCTTGAGACCCAGTACTTC	CASSKQGALETQYF
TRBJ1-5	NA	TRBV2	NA	TGTGCCAGCAGTGCCCACAGGGATCAGCCCCAGCATTTT	CASSAHRDQPQHF
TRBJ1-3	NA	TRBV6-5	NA	TGTGCCAGCAGTTACCTCCGGGACTCCATCACCATATATTTT	CASSYLRDSITIYF
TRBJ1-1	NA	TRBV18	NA	TGTGCCAGCTCACCACGAAAGGGAGAAGCTTTCTTT	CASSPRKGEAFF
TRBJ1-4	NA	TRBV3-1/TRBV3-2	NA	TGTGCCAGCAGCCTCCGTCTGGCGGGGGTCGGGGTTGAAAAACTGTTTTTT	CASSLRLAGVGVEKLFF